This is a list of T cell receptor beta chains from one sample in a study of blood T cell repertoires in COVID-19. Clones were read by immunoSEQ multiplex PCR, and TCRdb kept only the in-frame ones, dropping some. The table has about 80,000 clones, around 88% seen once. The material sequenced was peripheral blood. Every receptor here comes from a woman of 80 years or more with acute or convalescent COVID-19. Both conserved end residues are part of each CDR3. Each record gives: J gene, clone size, V gene, D gene, CDR3 protein, CDR3 DNA. The D gene is left open where the match is weak. Expanded clones get a size class; other rows say once, few or many, or leave the size out.

>TRBJ2-1|.|TRBV7-2|TRBD2
CASSARGLAANNEQFF
TGTGCCAGCAGCGCTCGGGGACTAGCGGCGAACAATGAGCAGTTCTTC
>TRBJ2-5|.|TRBV9|TRBD2
CASSVSSGQETQYF
TGTGCCAGCAGCGTATCTAGCGGGCAAGAGACCCAGTACTTC
>TRBJ1-5|.|TRBV5-5|TRBD1
CASSSGQGWRNQPQHF
TGTGCCAGCAGCTCCGGACAGGGGTGGCGCAATCAGCCCCAGCATTTT
>TRBJ1-3|.|TRBV15|TRBD1
CATSRRQGEYTIYF
TGTGCCACCAGCAGACGACAGGGAGAATACACCATATATTTT
>TRBJ2-2|.|TRBV2|.
CASGGGGANTGELFF
TGTGCCAGCGGAGGCGGGGGCGCGAACACCGGGGAGCTGTTTTTT
>TRBJ1-4|once|TRBV18|TRBD1
CASSPSGTGGGANEKLFF
TGTGCCAGCTCACCGTCCGGGACAGGGGGAGGCGCGAATGAAAAACTGTTTTTT
>TRBJ1-2|.|TRBV29-1|.
CSVGVGLGDGYTF
TGCAGCGTTGGGGTGGGGTTAGGGGATGGCTACACCTTC
>TRBJ2-3|.|TRBV5-1|TRBD2
CASTLAGVRADTQYF
TGCGCCAGCACACTAGCGGGGGTTCGGGCAGATACGCAGTATTTT
>TRBJ2-3|few|TRBV7-8|TRBD2
CASSPPGRGTDTQYF
TGTGCCAGCAGCCCACCGGGGAGGGGTACAGATACGCAGTATTTT
>TRBJ2-7|.|TRBV7-3|TRBD1
CASSSQGFGEQYF
TGTGCCAGCAGCTCACAGGGGTTCGGCGAGCAGTACTTC
>TRBJ1-5|.|TRBV19|.
CASSIQDYSNQPQHF
TGTGCCAGTAGTATCCAGGATTATAGCAATCAGCCCCAGCATTTT
>TRBJ1-3|few|TRBV6-4|.
CASSDFRSGNTIYF
TGTGCCAGCAGTGATTTCAGGTCTGGAAACACCATATATTTT
>TRBJ1-1|once|TRBV29-1|.
CSAKALRDTEAFF
TGCAGCGCCAAGGCCCTGAGGGACACTGAAGCTTTCTTT
>TRBJ2-1|.|TRBV19|.
CASNPAGQDRYNEQFF
TGTGCCAGTAATCCGGCGGGCCAGGACCGATACAATGAGCAGTTCTTC
>TRBJ2-3|.|TRBV19|TRBD2
CASSIPGTSGGTDTQYF
TGTGCCAGTAGTATACCGGGGACTAGCGGGGGAACAGATACGCAGTATTTT
>TRBJ1-1|.|TRBV27|TRBD1
CASSTWRGGPQGAGGMVTEAFF
TGTGCCAGCAGTACGTGGCGCGGGGGCCCGCAGGGGGCCGGGGGAATGGTCACTGAAGCTTTCTTT
>TRBJ1-1|.|TRBV30|.
CAWSRGRGGRTEAFF
TGTGCCTGGTCCCGGGGACGGGGAGGTCGGACTGAAGCTTTCTTT
>TRBJ1-1|once|TRBV10-3|.
CAISSGQMNTEAFF
TGTGCCATCAGCTCGGGACAAATGAACACTGAAGCTTTCTTT
>TRBJ2-3|.|TRBV7-2|.
CASSSFRTDTQYF
TGTGCCAGCAGCTCTTTTCGCACAGATACGCAGTATTTT
>TRBJ2-1|.|TRBV6-2/TRBV6-3|TRBD2
CASSRGGAQRVYNEQFF
TGTGCCAGCAGTCGGGGGGGAGCCCAGAGAGTCTACAATGAGCAGTTCTTC
>TRBJ2-7|.|TRBV3-1/TRBV3-2|.
CASSQGRVGEQYF
TGTGCCAGCAGCCAAGGGAGGGTAGGCGAGCAGTACTTC
>TRBJ2-2|.|TRBV2|TRBD2
CASSQGTSGYTGELFF
TGTGCCAGCAGCCAAGGGACTAGCGGATACACCGGGGAGCTGTTTTTT
>TRBJ1-6|.|TRBV30|TRBD1
CAWSRDSLKRGNSPLHF
TGTGCCTGGAGTCGGGACAGCCTAAAGAGGGGTAATTCACCCCTCCACTTT
>TRBJ1-5|.|TRBV19|TRBD1
CASSAGGTSNQPQHF
TGTGCCAGTAGTGCAGGGGGAACAAGCAATCAGCCCCAGCATTTT
>TRBJ2-1|once|TRBV5-1|TRBD2
CASSFGTSGNNEQFF
TGCGCCAGCAGCTTCGGGACTAGCGGGAACAATGAGCAGTTCTTC
>TRBJ2-2|few|TRBV5-4|TRBD1
CASRTGQGAITGELFF
TGTGCCAGCAGGACTGGACAGGGGGCTATCACCGGGGAGCTGTTTTTT
>TRBJ2-1|.|TRBV7-3|.
CASSPRGTYNEQFF
TGTGCCAGCAGCCCTCGGGGGACCTACAATGAGCAGTTCTTC
>TRBJ1-1|once|TRBV30|TRBD1
CAWSVRVGTGVATEAFF
TGTGCCTGGAGTGTACGAGTTGGGACAGGGGTAGCCACTGAAGCTTTCTTT
>TRBJ2-1|.|TRBV11-3|TRBD1
CASSRIGQGADEQFF
TGTGCCAGCAGCAGAATTGGACAGGGGGCCGATGAGCAGTTCTTC
>TRBJ2-1|.|TRBV11-3|TRBD1
CASSLAGTGAYNEQFF
TGTGCCAGCAGCTTAGCCGGGACAGGGGCCTACAATGAGCAGTTCTTC
>TRBJ1-5|.|TRBV19|.
CASKRGGSEPQHF
TGTGCCAGTAAGAGGGGAGGCTCCGAGCCCCAGCATTTT
>TRBJ2-1|.|TRBV3-1/TRBV3-2|.
CASSRRTSEQFF
TGTGCCAGCAGCCGACGGACTTCTGAGCAGTTCTTC
>TRBJ1-2|.|TRBV6-5|.
CASSEWAEYNYGYTF
TGTGCCAGCAGCGAGTGGGCAGAATATAACTATGGCTACACCTTC